These 22 T cell receptor beta chains came from one sample sequenced in a study of shared clonotypes between healthy human individuals. The data were produced by immunoSEQ multiplex PCR, yet TCRdb's version contains in-frame clones alone and is incomplete. Here the sample spans hundreds of thousands of clones, more than 95% being singletons. The sequenced sample consisted of naive CD4+ T cells sorted from blood. Sample subset: CD45RA+ positively selected. These receptors came from a woman in her thirties in good health.

This clone was seen only once. The CDR3 spells CASSLARESSEAFF. CDR3 DNA sequence: TGTGCCAGCAGCTTAGCCAGGGAGAGCTCTGAAGCTTTCTTT. The genes are TRBV13 and TRBJ1-1, with a possible D match to TRBD1 (5 bases). Germline V lookup: CDR1 PRHDT, CDR2 FYEKMQ (reference sequence). The CDR3 has 14 amino acids. With 1 base removed from V and 6 bases from J, the gap between germline ends came to 12 bases.

This rearrangement joins TRBV5-1 to TRBJ2-5; TRBD2 aligns across 9 bases. This CDR3 is built from 15 residues. The V gene's germline CDR1 is SGHRS and CDR2 YFSETQ. After removal of 0 bases from V and 5 bases from J, the junction contained 5 bases not matched to a gene. The CDR3, as DNA: TGCGCCAGCAGCTTGGGTTCGCTAGCGGGGGAGACCCAGTACTTC. Protein product: CASSLGSLAGETQYF.

J is TRBJ2-7 and V is TRBV10-2; 13 nucleotides align to TRBD2. From germline, CDR1 is WSHSY and CDR2 SAAADI. Germline trimming cut 9 bases from V and 2 bases from J; bases unmatched to any gene: 7. CDR3 length equals 15 residues. The CDR3 nucleotides are TGCGCCAGTATTCCAGGACTAGCGGGGGCCTACGAGCAGTACTTC. Protein product: CASIPGLAGAYEQYF.

This clone was observed a handful of times. Different DNA sequences within this sample yield the same CDR3. The CDR3 bases are TGTGCCAGCAGTTTATACAATGAGCAGTTCTTC. Translating gives CASSLYNEQFF. This chain joins TRBV28 and TRBJ2-1; D call uncertain. Germline V gene sequence: CDR1 MDHEN, CDR2 SYDVKM. The V and J ends lost 1 base and 5 bases respectively, with 0 bases between them. This CDR3 spans 11 amino acids.

The chain uses TRBV11-1 and TRBJ1-1; possibly TRBD1 for D (5 bases). Between the trimmed V and J ends, which lost 2 bases and 10 bases, there was a span of 17 bases. The CDR3 is 14 amino acids. Germline-derived CDR1 and CDR2 are SGHAT and FQDESV (reference sequence). CDR3 coding DNA: TGTGCCAGCAGCTTAAGCGGGGGGAGTATGACAGCTTTCTTT. This encodes CASSLSGGSMTAFF.

This rearrangement joins TRBV7-9 to TRBJ1-2; the match to TRBD1 covers 8 bases. Germline CDR1 and CDR2: SEHNR and FQNEAQ (reference sequence). This CDR3 spans 13 amino acids. Unmatched junction bases numbered 7, after V lost 5 bases and J lost 8 bases. The CDR3 nucleotides read TGTGCCAGCAGCCCTCCCAGGGGGCAAGGCTACACCTTC. Translation gives CASSPPRGQGYTF. The full variable domain, rest sourced from reference TRBV7-9 and TRBJ1-2, is DTGVSQNPRHKITKRGQNVTFRCDPISEHNRLYWYRQTLGQGPEFLTYFQNEAQLEKSRLLSDRFSAERPKGSFSTLEIQRTEQGDSAMYLCASSPPRGQGYTFGSGTRLTVV.

V is TRBV29-1 and J is TRBJ1-1, with 9 nucleotides matching TRBD1. Germline V CDR1 and CDR2: SQVTM, ANQGSEA. V was clipped by 5 bases and J by 6 bases; unmatched bases: 10. The CDR3 is 14 residues long. The CDR3 DNA reads as TGCAGCGTTTCCGATACAGGGGGCGCGGCTGAAGCTTTCTTT. This gives the protein CSVSDTGGAAEAFF.

The rearrangement joins TRBV5-8 to TRBJ2-1, with 11 bases fitting TRBD2. The CDR3 is made up of 15 amino acids. Germline CDR1 and CDR2: SGHTS and YDEGEE. V lost 5 bases to trimming and J lost 4 bases; unmatched junction nucleotides: 5. The DNA of the CDR3 is TGTGCCAGCAGTCCCGGGACTAGCGGATACAATGAGCAGTTCTTC. It specifies CASSPGTSGYNEQFF.

The chain recombines TRBV28 with TRBJ1-1; D is ambiguous. Trimming pared 6 bases from V and 1 base from J, leaving 15 bases between. The CDR3 runs 15 residues. Germline V gene sequence: CDR1 MDHEN, CDR2 SYDVKM. CDR3 sequence reads: CASREDGRPNTEAFF. The DNA for the CDR3 is TGTGCCAGCAGGGAAGATGGACGGCCGAACACTGAAGCTTTCTTT.

The chain is built from TRBV6-6 and TRBJ1-1; no firm D call. The CDR3 extends over 15 amino acids. The V gene's germline CDR1 is MNHNY and CDR2 SVGAGI (reference sequence). V was shortened by 2 bases and J by 3 bases, with 13 bases between the two germline ends. Here the CDR3 reads CASSYTIWEDTEAFF. DNA for the CDR3: TGTGCCAGCAGTTACACGATCTGGGAGGACACTGAAGCTTTCTTT.

The chain's CDR3 is CASSPLSLDSTEAFF. The CDR3 bases are TGTGCCAGCTCACCGCTAAGCCTTGACAGCACTGAAGCTTTCTTT. V usage is TRBV18 and J usage is TRBJ1-1, with D tentatively TRBD1 (5 bases). Germline-derived CDR1 and CDR2 are KGHSH and LQKENI. The CDR3 loop spans 15 amino acids. The ends were cut back, 3 bases at V and 4 bases at J, with 15 bases in the middle.

The rearrangement links TRBV5-4 to TRBJ2-3, with TRBD2 matching over 9 bases. Looked up from germline, CDR1 is SGHNT and CDR2 is YYREEE (reference sequence). Trimming took 1 base from V and 4 from J; bases not matched to a gene: 4. CDR3 size: 15 residues. This chain's CDR3 is CASSLFSGRADTQYF. CDR3 sequence (DNA): TGTGCCAGCAGCTTGTTTAGCGGGAGAGCAGATACGCAGTATTTT.

The chain combines TRBV19 with TRBJ2-1, with 8 nucleotides matching TRBD2. This CDR3 region has 15 residues. V gave up 7 bases and J gave up 3 bases; unmatched junction bases: 8. Germline values: CDR1 LNHDA, CDR2 SQIVND (reference sequence). The CDR3 DNA sequence: TGTGCCAGTACCCGGGGGGGCGAGAACTACAATGAGCAGTTCTTC. It is translated as CASTRGGENYNEQFF.

The gene calls are TRBV5-4 and TRBJ2-1; TRBD2 aligns across 9 bases. CDR1 and CDR2 (germline): SGHNT, YYREEE (reference sequence). CDR3 size: 16 residues. V shed 1 base and J 9 bases; nucleotides not matched to a gene: 11. CDR3 bases: TGTGCCAGCAGCTTGATGGCGGGAGGGATTGGGGGTGAGCAGTTCTTC. Amino acids: CASSLMAGGIGGEQFF.

V is TRBV2 and J is TRBJ2-5; D unclear. V dropped 3 bases and J dropped 2 bases, with 10 bases sitting between them. This CDR3 is 14 amino acids long. The germline gives CDR1 SNHLY, CDR2 FYNNEI. The DNA for the CDR3 is TGTGCCAGCAGTGAGTCTCTTATTCAAGAGACCCAGTACTTC. Translating it yields CASSESLIQETQYF. Full variable domain (rest looked up from reference TRBV2 and TRBJ2-5): EPEVTQTPSHQVTQMGQEVILRCVPISNHLYFYWYRQILGQKVEFLVSFYNNEISEKSEIFDDQFSVERPDGSNFTLKIRSTKLEDSAMYFCASSESLIQETQYFGPGTRLLVL.

The chain is built from TRBV21-1 and TRBJ1-4; the table names TRBD1, a call not compared with the DNA. TRBV21-1 is a known pseudogene. The length of the CDR3 is 17 residues. This chain's CDR3 is CASSTGDRSQEVEKLFF. For the CDR3, the DNA is TGTGCCAGCAGCACAGGGGACCGATCTCAGGAAGTTGAAAAACTGTTTTTT.

The chain has TRBV28 and TRBJ2-7, with D possibly matching TRBD2 (6 bases). The V gene lost 8 bases and the J gene lost 0 bases, with 17 bases spanning the gap. Germline lookup yields CDR1 MDHEN and CDR2 SYDVKM. This CDR3 has 15 amino acids. This CDR3 reads CASGLPAGSSYEQYF. CDR3 DNA sequence: TGTGCCAGCGGGTTACCCGCCGGGAGCTCCTACGAGCAGTACTTC.

The V and J genes are TRBV28 and TRBJ2-7; D unresolved. The CDR3 runs 12 residues. V shed 2 bases and J shed 9 bases, with 11 bases lying between them. The germline gives CDR1 MDHEN, CDR2 SYDVKM. Here the CDR3 reads CASSLKYRLQYF. The CDR3 DNA follows: TGTGCCAGCAGTTTAAAATATCGGTTGCAGTACTTC.

The chain is built from TRBV19 and TRBJ1-1, with D hard to call. Trimming removed 3 bases at V and 8 bases at J, with 13 bases between. Germline V gene lookup returns CDR1 LNHDA and CDR2 SQIVND (reference sequence). This CDR3 spans 13 amino acids. The CDR3 nucleotides read TGTGCCAGTAGTATTCTTGAAAGGAGGGAAGCTTTCTTT. It codes for CASSILERREAFF.

The V call is TRBV28, the J call TRBJ2-7; 10 bases line up with TRBD1. The CDR3 totals 15 residues. V lost 5 bases, J lost 3 bases, and 7 bases stayed unmatched. CDR1 is MDHEN and CDR2 is SYDVKM in the germline V gene. This chain's CDR3 is CASSPAGQGHYEQYF. In DNA form, the CDR3 reads TGTGCCAGCAGTCCAGCGGGACAGGGGCACTACGAGCAGTACTTC.

This chain links TRBV30 with TRBJ2-1; 14 nucleotides line up with TRBD2. The CDR3 is 16 residues long. Germline assignment: CDR1 GTSNPN and CDR2 SVGIG (reference sequence). The junction had 5 bases not matched to a gene; V was cut back by 6 bases and J by 1 base. The DNA for the CDR3 is TGTGCCTGTGGACTAGCGGGAGGAGGGTCCTACAATGAGCAGTTCTTC. Its protein is CACGLAGGGSYNEQFF.

The V and J genes are TRBV28 and TRBJ2-7; 7 bases match TRBD1. V dropped 7 bases and J dropped 5; count of bases not matched to a gene: 17. The CDR3 covers 16 residues. Germline values: CDR1 MDHEN, CDR2 SYDVKM. The CDR3 reads CASNPQGRGRVNEQYF. CDR3 coding DNA: TGTGCCAGCAATCCACAAGGAAGGGGGCGCGTCAACGAGCAGTACTTC.